A single sample is the source of the 12 T cell receptor beta chains below, sequenced in a study of shared clonotypes between healthy human individuals. CD8 cells regarded as naive lacked CD45RO, were positively chosen for CCR7, and omitted terminally differentiated effector memory CD45RA+ cells. Measured with immunoSEQ multiplex PCR; TCRdb has only the in-frame clones, and not every one. The sample consists of some 2.1 million clones, 80% to 95% of them appearing once. The sample taken for sequencing was naive CD8+ T cells from PBMCs. Receptors originate from a man between 18 and 29 years old in good health. Some clones in this sample may be carry-over from other donors' samples.

The genes are TRBV5-1 and TRBJ2-2; D is possibly TRBD2 (6 bases). V shed 4 bases and J shed 4 bases, with 17 bases lying between them. CDR1 and CDR2 (germline): SGHRS, YFSETQ. There are 16 residues in the CDR3. The CDR3 protein is CASSLPGERGTGELFF. CDR3 sequence (DNA): TGCGCCAGCAGCCTTCCGGGAGAAAGAGGCACCGGGGAGCTGTTTTTT.

The V call is TRBV27, the J call TRBJ2-1; D possibly corresponds to TRBD2 (5 bases). Trimming removed 0 bases from V and 9 bases from J, with 15 bases in between. The CDR3 extends over 15 amino acids. Germline V gives CDR1 MNHEY, CDR2 SMNVEV (reference sequence). The CDR3 protein is CASSLSLAGAVEQFF. The CDR3 bases are TGTGCCAGCAGTTTATCGCTAGCCGGAGCGGTTGAGCAGTTCTTC.

Only one count was recorded for this clone. The rearrangement links TRBV19 to TRBJ1-1; no reliable D call. CDR1 LNHDA and CDR2 SQIVND come from the germline V gene (reference sequence). The CDR3 is 15 amino acids. The V end was cut by 5 bases, the J end by 1 base, with 14 bases between. CDR3 in amino acids: CASSLFPNRNTEAFF. CDR3 nucleotides: TGTGCCAGTAGTCTCTTCCCGAACAGGAACACTGAAGCTTTCTTT.

The chain is built from TRBV7-9 and TRBJ2-1; a weak D match, TRBD2 (6 bases). In germline, CDR1 is SEHNR, CDR2 FQNEAQ (reference sequence). CDR3 length equals 15 residues. V lost 7 bases and J lost 2, with 15 bases in between. Here the CDR3 DNA reads TGTGCCAGCACCGGTGGCGGGGAAGCCTACAATGAGCAGTTCTTC. It codes for CASTGGGEAYNEQFF.

The V and J genes are TRBV19 and TRBJ2-3; 9 bases align to TRBD2. Germline V gives CDR1 LNHDA, CDR2 SQIVND (reference sequence). The CDR3 covers 20 residues. V shed 0 bases, J shed 3 bases, and the junction held 16 bases outside the gene matches. CDR3 loop: CASSIDGGAGGRPLTDTQYF. CDR3 in DNA: TGTGCCAGTAGTATAGATGGAGGAGCGGGAGGCCGGCCTCTAACAGATACGCAGTATTTT. Complete variable domain (other parts from reference TRBV19 and TRBJ2-3): DGGITQSPKYLFRKEGQNVTLSCEQNLNHDAMYWYRQDPGQGLRLIYYSQIVNDFQKGDIAEGYSVSREKKESFPLTVTSAQKNPTAFYLCASSIDGGAGGRPLTDTQYFGPGTRLTVL.

J is TRBJ2-7 and V is TRBV2; D is perhaps TRBD2 (6 bases). Germline V gene lookup returns CDR1 SNHLY and CDR2 FYNNEI. The CDR3 loop spans 15 amino acids. The ends were cut back, 2 bases at V and 2 bases at J, with 13 bases in the middle. The CDR3 sequence: CASSEFQGGPYEQYF. As DNA, the CDR3 is TGTGCCAGCAGTGAATTCCAGGGAGGACCCTACGAGCAGTACTTC. Complete variable domain (other parts from reference TRBV2 and TRBJ2-7): EPEVTQTPSHQVTQMGQEVILRCVPISNHLYFYWYRQILGQKVEFLVSFYNNEISEKSEIFDDQFSVERPDGSNFTLKIRSTKLEDSAMYFCASSEFQGGPYEQYFGPGTRLTVT.

This chain joins TRBV6-5 and TRBJ2-7; 8 positions agree with TRBD2. Germline-derived CDR1 and CDR2 are MNHEY and SVGAGI. J lost 2 bases, V lost 7 bases, and 7 bases had no gene match. The CDR3 consists of 14 residues. In DNA form, the CDR3 reads TGTGCCAGCAAATTTAGCGGGAAGCCCTACGAGCAGTACTTC. Its protein is CASKFSGKPYEQYF.

This chain joins TRBV9 and TRBJ2-1, with D possibly TRBD2 on 5 matching bases. The CDR3 has 14 residues. Germline values: CDR1 SGDLS, CDR2 YYNGEE. V was clipped by 0 bases and J by 10 bases, with 14 bases between them. The CDR3 loop reads CASSVDGERREQFF. The DNA for the CDR3 is TGTGCCAGCAGCGTAGACGGGGAACGCAGGGAGCAGTTCTTC.

This clone was counted once. J is TRBJ2-7 and V is TRBV15; D uncertain. Germline CDR1 LNHNV, CDR2 YYDKDF (reference sequence). V was shortened by 1 base and J by 3 bases, with 7 bases between the two germline ends. This CDR3 is 13 amino acids long. CDR3 loop: CATSRGTNYEQYF. CDR3 nucleotide sequence: TGTGCCACCAGCAGAGGTACTAACTACGAGCAGTACTTC.

V and J are TRBV7-3 and TRBJ2-1; possibly TRBD1 for D (8 bases). This CDR3 has 15 residues. Germline V gene data show CDR1 as SGHTA and CDR2 as FQGTGA. V lost 5 bases and J 7 bases, leaving 18 bases between the germline ends. CDR3 DNA sequence: TGTGCCAGCAGCCTACTCGGACAGGGAGGGAATGAGCAGTTCTTC. Residues: CASSLLGQGGNEQFF.

The genes are TRBV9 and TRBJ1-2, with 9 bases matching TRBD1. CDR1 and CDR2 from the germline V gene are SGDLS and YYNGEE. J gave up 5 bases and V 4 bases, and 9 bases lay outside the gene matches. This CDR3 region has 15 residues. The CDR3 spells CASSLRGQGRYGYTF. CDR3 in DNA: TGTGCCAGCAGCCTACGTGGACAGGGGAGATATGGCTACACCTTC.

The chain is built from TRBV9 and TRBJ2-2; D may be TRBD1 (5 bases). V shed 4 bases and J shed 1 base, with 14 bases lying between them. The CDR3 has 16 amino acids. Looked up from germline, CDR1 is SGDLS and CDR2 is YYNGEE. The CDR3 is CASSRREQVNTGELFF. The CDR3, as DNA: TGTGCCAGCAGCCGAAGGGAACAGGTGAACACCGGGGAGCTGTTTTTT.